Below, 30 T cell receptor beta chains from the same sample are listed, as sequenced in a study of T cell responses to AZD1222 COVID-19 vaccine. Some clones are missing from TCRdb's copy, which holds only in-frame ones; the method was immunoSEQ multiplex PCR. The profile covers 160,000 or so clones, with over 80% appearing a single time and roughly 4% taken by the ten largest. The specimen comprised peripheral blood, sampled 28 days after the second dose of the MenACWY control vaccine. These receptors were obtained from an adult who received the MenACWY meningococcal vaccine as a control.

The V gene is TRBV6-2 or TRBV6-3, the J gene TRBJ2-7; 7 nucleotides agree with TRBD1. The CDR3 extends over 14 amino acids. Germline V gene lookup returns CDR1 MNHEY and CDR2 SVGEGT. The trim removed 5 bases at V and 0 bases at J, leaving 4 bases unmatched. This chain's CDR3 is CASSDRDRSYEQYF. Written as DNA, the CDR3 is TGTGCCAGCAGTGACAGGGACCGCTCCTACGAGCAGTACTTC.

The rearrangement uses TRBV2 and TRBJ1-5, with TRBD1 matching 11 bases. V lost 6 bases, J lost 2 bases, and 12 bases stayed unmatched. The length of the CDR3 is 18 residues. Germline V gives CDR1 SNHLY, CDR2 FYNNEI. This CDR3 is CASRKAGTGGGGNQPQHF. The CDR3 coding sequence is TGTGCCAGCAGGAAAGCCGGGACAGGGGGGGGAGGCAATCAGCCCCAGCATTTT.

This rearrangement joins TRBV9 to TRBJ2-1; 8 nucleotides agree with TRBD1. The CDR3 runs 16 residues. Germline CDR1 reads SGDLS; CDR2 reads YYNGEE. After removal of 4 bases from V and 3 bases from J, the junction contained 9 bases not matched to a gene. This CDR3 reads CASSPRVQGGYNEQFF. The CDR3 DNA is TGTGCCAGCAGCCCGAGAGTACAGGGGGGCTACAATGAGCAGTTCTTC. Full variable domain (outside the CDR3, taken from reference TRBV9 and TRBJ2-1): DSGVTQTPKHLITATGQRVTLRCSPRSGDLSVYWYQQSLDQGLQFLIQYYNGEERAKGNILERFSAQQFPDLHSELNLSSLELGDSALYFCASSPRVQGGYNEQFFGPGTRLTVL.

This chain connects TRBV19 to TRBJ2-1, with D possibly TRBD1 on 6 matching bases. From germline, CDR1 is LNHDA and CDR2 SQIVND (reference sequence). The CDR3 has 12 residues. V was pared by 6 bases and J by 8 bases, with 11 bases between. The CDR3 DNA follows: TGTGCCAGTAGGGCTGGGGGCGATGAGCAGTTCTTC. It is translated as CASRAGGDEQFF.

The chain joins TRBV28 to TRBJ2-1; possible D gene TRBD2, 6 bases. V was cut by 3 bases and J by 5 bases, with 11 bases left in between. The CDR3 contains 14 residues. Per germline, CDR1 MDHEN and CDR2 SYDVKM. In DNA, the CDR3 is TGTGCCAGCAGTTTCCTTGGCGGGAACAATGAGCAGTTCTTC. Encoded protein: CASSFLGGNNEQFF.

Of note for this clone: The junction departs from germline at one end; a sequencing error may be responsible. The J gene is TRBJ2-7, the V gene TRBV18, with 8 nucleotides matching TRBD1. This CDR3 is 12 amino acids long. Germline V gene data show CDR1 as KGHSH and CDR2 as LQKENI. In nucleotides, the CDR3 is TGTGCCAGCTCACCCAGGGGGCTCCCTCCAGACTTC. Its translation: CASSPRGLPPDF.

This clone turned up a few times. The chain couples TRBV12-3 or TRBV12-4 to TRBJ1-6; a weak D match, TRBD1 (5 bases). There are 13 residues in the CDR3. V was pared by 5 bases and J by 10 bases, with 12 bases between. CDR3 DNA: TGTGCCAGCAGTCCCGAGGGGCGGTCACCCCTCCACTTT. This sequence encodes CASSPEGRSPLHF.

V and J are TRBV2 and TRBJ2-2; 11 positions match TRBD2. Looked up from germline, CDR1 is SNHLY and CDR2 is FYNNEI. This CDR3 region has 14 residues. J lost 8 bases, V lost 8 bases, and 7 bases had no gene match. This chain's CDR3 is CASATSGIGGELFF. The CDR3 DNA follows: TGTGCCAGCGCGACTAGCGGGATAGGTGGGGAGCTGTTTTTT. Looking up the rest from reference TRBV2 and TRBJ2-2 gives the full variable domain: EPEVTQTPSHQVTQMGQEVILRCVPISNHLYFYWYRQILGQKVEFLVSFYNNEISEKSEIFDDQFSVERPDGSNFTLKIRSTKLEDSAMYFCASATSGIGGELFFGEGSRLTVL.

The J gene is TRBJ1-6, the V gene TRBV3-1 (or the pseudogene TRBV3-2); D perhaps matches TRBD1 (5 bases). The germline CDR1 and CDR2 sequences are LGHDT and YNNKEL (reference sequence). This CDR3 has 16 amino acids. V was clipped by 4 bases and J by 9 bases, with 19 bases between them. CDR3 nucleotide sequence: TGTGCCAGCAGCCCCAAGGGGAGGGTCAAATCTTCACCCCTCCACTTT. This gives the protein CASSPKGRVKSSPLHF.

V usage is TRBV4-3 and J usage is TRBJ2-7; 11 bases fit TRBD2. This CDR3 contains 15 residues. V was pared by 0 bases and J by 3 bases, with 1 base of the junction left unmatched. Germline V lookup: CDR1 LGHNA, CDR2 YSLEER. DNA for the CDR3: TGCGCCAGCAGCCAAGAAACTAGCGGGAGCTACGAGCAGTACTTC. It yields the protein CASSQETSGSYEQYF.

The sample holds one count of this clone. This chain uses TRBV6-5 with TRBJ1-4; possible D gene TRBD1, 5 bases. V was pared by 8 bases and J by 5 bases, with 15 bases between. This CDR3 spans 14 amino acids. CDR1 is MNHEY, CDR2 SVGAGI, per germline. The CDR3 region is CASQRGTANEKLFF. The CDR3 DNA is TGTGCCAGCCAGAGAGGGACGGCGAATGAAAAACTGTTTTTT.

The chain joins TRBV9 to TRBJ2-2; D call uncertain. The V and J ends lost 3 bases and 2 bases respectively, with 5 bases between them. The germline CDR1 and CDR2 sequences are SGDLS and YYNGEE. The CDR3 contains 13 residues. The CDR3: CASSEGNTGELFF. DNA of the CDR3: TGTGCCAGCAGCGAGGGAAACACCGGGGAGCTGTTTTTT.

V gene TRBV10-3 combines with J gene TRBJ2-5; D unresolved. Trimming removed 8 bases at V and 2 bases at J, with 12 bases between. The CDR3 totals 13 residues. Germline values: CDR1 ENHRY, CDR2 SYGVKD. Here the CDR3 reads CAIRWTPQETQYF. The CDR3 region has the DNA TGTGCCATCCGTTGGACCCCACAAGAGACCCAGTACTTC.

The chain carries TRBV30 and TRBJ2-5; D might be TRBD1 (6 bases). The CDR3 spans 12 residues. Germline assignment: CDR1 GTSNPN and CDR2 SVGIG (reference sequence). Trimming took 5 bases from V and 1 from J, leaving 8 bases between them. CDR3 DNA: TGTGCCTGGGGCAGGGGCCAAGAGACCCAGTACTTC. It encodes CAWGRGQETQYF. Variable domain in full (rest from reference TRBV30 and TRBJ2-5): SQTIHQWPATLVQPVGSPLSLECTVEGTSNPNLYWYRQAAGRGLQLLFYSVGIGQISSEVPQNLSASRPQDRQFILSSKKLLLSDSGFYLCAWGRGQETQYFGPGTRLLVL.

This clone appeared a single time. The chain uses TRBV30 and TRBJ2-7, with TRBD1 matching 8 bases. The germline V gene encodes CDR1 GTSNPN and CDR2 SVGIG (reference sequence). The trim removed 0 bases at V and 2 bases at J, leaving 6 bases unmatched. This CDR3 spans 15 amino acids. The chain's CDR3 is CAWSVGTGRPYEQYF. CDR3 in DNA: TGTGCCTGGAGTGTGGGGACAGGAAGGCCCTACGAGCAGTACTTC. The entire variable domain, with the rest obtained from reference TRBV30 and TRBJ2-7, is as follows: SQTIHQWPATLVQPVGSPLSLECTVEGTSNPNLYWYRQAAGRGLQLLFYSVGIGQISSEVPQNLSASRPQDRQFILSSKKLLLSDSGFYLCAWSVGTGRPYEQYFGPGTRLTVT.

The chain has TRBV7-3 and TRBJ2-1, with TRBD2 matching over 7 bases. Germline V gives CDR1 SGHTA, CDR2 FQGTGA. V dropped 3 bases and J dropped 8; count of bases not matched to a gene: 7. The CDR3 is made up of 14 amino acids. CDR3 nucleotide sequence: TGTGCCAGCAGCTTGAGTTGGACTAGTCATGAGCAGTTCTTC. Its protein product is CASSLSWTSHEQFF.

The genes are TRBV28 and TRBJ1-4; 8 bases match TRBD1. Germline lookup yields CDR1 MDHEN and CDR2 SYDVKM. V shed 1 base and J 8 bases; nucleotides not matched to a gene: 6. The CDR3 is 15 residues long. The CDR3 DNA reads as TGTGCCAGCAGTTTATATTCAGGGGGCCGGGAAAAACTGTTTTTT. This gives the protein CASSLYSGGREKLFF.

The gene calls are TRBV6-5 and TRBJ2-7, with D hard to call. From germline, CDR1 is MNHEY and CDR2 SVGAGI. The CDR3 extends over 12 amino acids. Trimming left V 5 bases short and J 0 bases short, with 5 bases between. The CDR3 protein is CASSTASYEQYF. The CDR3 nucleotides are TGTGCCAGCAGTACCGCCTCCTACGAGCAGTACTTC.

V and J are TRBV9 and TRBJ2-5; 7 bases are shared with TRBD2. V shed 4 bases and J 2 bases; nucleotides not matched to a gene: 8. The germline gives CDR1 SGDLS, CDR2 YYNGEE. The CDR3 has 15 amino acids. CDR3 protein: CASSLTGRGQETQYF. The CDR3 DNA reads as TGTGCCAGCAGCCTCACGGGGAGGGGACAAGAGACCCAGTACTTC.

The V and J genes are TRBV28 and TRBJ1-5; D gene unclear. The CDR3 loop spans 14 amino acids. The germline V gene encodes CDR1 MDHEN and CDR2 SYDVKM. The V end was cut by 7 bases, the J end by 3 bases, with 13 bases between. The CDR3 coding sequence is TGTGCCAGCATCCCCTCGGGGTACAATCAGCCCCAGCATTTT. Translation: CASIPSGYNQPQHF.

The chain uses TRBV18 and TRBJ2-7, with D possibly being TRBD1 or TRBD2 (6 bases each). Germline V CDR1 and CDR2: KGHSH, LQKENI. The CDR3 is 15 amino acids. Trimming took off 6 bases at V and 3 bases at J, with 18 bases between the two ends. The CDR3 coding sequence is TGTGCCAGCTCTCGGTTAGGGGGGCGAAGCTACGAGCAGTACTTC. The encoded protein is CASSRLGGRSYEQYF.

For the CDR3, the DNA is TGTGCCAGCAGCTTACTGAGCGGGAGTTCCTACGAGCAGTACTTC. Its translation is CASSLLSGSSYEQYF. The chain links TRBV7-9 to TRBJ2-7, with 8 bases that match TRBD2. Germline assignment: CDR1 SEHNR and CDR2 FQNEAQ (reference sequence). V shed 2 bases, J shed 1 base, and the junction held 4 bases outside the gene matches. The CDR3 totals 15 residues.

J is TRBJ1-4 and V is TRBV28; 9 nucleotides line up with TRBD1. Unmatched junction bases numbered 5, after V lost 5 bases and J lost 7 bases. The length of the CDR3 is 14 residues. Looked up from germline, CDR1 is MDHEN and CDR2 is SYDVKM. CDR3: CASSPGTGIEKLFF. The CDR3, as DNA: TGTGCCAGCAGTCCCGGGACAGGGATTGAAAAACTGTTTTTT.

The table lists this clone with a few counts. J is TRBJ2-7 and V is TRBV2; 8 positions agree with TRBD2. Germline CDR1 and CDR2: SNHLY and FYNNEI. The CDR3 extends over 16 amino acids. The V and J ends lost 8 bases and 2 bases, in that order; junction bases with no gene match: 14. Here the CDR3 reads CASGFREGSGTYEQYF. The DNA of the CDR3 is TGTGCCAGCGGTTTTCGGGAGGGTAGCGGGACCTACGAGCAGTACTTC.

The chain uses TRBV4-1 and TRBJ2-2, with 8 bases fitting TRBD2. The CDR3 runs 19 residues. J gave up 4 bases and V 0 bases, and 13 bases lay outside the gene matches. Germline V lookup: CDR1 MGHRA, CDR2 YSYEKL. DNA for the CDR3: TGCGCCAGCAGCCAAGATCTCGGCAGGAGCGGGGGACTCACCGGGGAGCTGTTTTTT. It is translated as CASSQDLGRSGGLTGELFF.

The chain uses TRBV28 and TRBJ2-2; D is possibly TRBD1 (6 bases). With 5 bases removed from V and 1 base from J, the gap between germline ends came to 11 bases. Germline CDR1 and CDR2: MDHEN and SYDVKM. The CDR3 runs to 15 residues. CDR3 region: CASSGPGENTGELFF. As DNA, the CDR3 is TGTGCCAGCAGTGGACCAGGGGAGAACACCGGGGAGCTGTTTTTT.

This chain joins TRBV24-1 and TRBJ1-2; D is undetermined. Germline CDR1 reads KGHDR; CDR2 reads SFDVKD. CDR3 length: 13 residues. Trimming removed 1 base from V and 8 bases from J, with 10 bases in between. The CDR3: CATSDFQGRGYTF. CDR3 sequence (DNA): TGTGCCACCAGTGATTTTCAAGGGCGCGGCTACACCTTC.

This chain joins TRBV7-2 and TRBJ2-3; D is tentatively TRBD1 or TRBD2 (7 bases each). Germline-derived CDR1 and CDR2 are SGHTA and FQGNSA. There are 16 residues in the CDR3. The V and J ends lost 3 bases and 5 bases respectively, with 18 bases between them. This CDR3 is CASSFGFGRGGDTQYF. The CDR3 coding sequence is TGTGCCAGCAGCTTCGGTTTTGGCAGGGGGGGAGATACGCAGTATTTT.

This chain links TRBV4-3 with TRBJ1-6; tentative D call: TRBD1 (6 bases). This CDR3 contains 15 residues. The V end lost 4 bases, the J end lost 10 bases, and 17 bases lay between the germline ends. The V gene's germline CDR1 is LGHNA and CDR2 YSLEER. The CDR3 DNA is TGCGCCAGCAGCCCGAGCAGGACAGACAGCTCACCCCTCCACTTT. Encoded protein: CASSPSRTDSSPLHF.

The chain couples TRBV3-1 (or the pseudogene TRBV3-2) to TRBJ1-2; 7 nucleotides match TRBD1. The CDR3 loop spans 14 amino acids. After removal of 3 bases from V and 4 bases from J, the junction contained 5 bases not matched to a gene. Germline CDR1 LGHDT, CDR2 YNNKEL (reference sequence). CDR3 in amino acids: CASSHETGSYGYTF. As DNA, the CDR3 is TGTGCCAGCAGCCACGAGACAGGGAGCTATGGCTACACCTTC.